This T cell receptor (beta chain) was retrieved from a study of T cells in localized non-small cell lung cancer. Comments on this clone: The antigen remains undetermined.

Study-level findings and limits: Tumor showed lower T cell clonality than uninvolved adjacent lung, where it was highest. Adjacent lung was found to contain a median approximately 60 of the top 100 tumor clones.

Assay: immunoSEQ multiplex PCR; the TCRdb copy retains only in-frame clones and omits some. Among 3,000 to 5,000 clones listed, more than 25% were seen once. V was shortened by 5 bases and J by 6 bases, with 15 bases between the two germline ends. This CDR3 is built from 14 residues. From germline, CDR1 is SGHRS and CDR2 YFSETQ. The rearrangement uses TRBV5-1 and TRBJ1-5; tentative D call: TRBD1 (6 bases). The sequence was collected from a man aged 40-75 years with stage II lung adenocarcinoma. This material consisted of lung tumor tissue, taken before any cancer treatment. The DNA of the CDR3 is TGCGCCAGCAGTCCAGGGGCAAGCGGTCAGCCCCAGCATTTT. Its translation: CASSPGASGQPQHF.